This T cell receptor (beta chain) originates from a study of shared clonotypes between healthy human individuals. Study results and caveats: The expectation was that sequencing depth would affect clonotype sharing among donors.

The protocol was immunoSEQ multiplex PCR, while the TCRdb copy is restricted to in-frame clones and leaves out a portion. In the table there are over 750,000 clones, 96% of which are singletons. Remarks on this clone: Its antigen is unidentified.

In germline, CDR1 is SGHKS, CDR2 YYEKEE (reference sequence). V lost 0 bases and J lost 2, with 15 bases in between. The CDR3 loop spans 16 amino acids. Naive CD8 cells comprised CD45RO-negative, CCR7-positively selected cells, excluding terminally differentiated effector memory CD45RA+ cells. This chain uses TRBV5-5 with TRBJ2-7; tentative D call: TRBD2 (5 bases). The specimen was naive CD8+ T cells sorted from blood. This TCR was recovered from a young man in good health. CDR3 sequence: CASSLEWVGEPYEQYF. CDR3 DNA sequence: TGTGCCAGCAGCTTGGAATGGGTGGGAGAGCCCTACGAGCAGTACTTC. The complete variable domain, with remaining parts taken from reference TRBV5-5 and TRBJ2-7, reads DAGVTQSPTHLIKTRGQQVTLRCSPISGHKSVSWYQQVLGQGPQFIFQYYEKEERGRGNFPDRFSARQFPNYSSELNVNALLLGDSALYLCASSLEWVGEPYEQYFGPGTRLTVT.